The present entry profiles one TCR beta chain with its context. The antigen is not known. Using RNA template, CDR3s of TCR alpha and beta were amplified with iRepertoire arm-PCR. Tissue mRNA or PBMC total RNA, roughly 90-400 ng, went into one-step reverse transcription and amplification. TCRdb re-called the multiplex PCR reads with MiXCR, one entry per CDR3 protein. The data show 150,000 or so distinct CDR3 sequences, around 40% seen once. The data are from a study of glioma-infiltrating T cells. This CDR3 has 15 amino acids. Germline CDR1 SQVTM, CDR2 ANQGSEA. The junction had 11 bases not matched to a gene; V was cut back by 3 bases and J by 8 bases. Study outcomes and limitations: Tissue and blood shared very few CDR3 sequences. Tissue-blood divergence was below expectation in non-neoplastic patients, above in gliomas.

This chain connects TRBV29-1 to TRBJ2-1; 9 bases agree with TRBD1. This sequence originates from a human donor with low-grade glioma or glioblastoma, undergoing nonglioma brain surgery, or in good health (not recorded which). Sequencing was done on a sample of glioma tissue, nonneoplastic brain tissue, or PBMCs (not recorded which). CDR3 region: CSVDLFGQGIYEQFF. The CDR3 DNA follows: TGCAGCGTTGATCTTTTCGGACAGGGGATCTATGAGCAGTTCTTC.